These T cell receptor beta chains were read from a single sample in a study of blood T cell repertoires in COVID-19. The assay was immunoSEQ multiplex PCR, and TCRdb's table has in-frame clones only and misses some. The data show about 140,000 clones, approximately 86% seen once. What was sequenced was peripheral blood. Source of these receptors: a woman in her fifties or sixties with acute or convalescent COVID-19. Each CDR3 is given with its conserved first and last residue. The order of the fields is CDR3 protein, J gene, CDR3 length, V gene.

CDR3 protein: CAWSAGPHEQYF
J gene: TRBJ2-7
CDR3 length: 12
V gene: TRBV30

CDR3 protein: CATSDLGGGGRINTGELFF
J gene: TRBJ2-2
CDR3 length: 19
V gene: TRBV24-1

CDR3 protein: CASSLDRATETQYF
J gene: TRBJ2-5
CDR3 length: 14
V gene: TRBV5-1

CDR3 protein: CASSEAGGGTGELFF
J gene: TRBJ2-2
CDR3 length: 15
V gene: TRBV7-2

CDR3 protein: CASRGTSAIIYNEQFF
J gene: TRBJ2-1
CDR3 length: 16
V gene: TRBV5-6

CDR3 protein: CASSVQGNNSPLHF
J gene: TRBJ1-6
CDR3 length: 14
V gene: TRBV27

CDR3 protein: CASREGVGGYTF
J gene: TRBJ1-2
CDR3 length: 12
V gene: TRBV10-3

CDR3 protein: CASSFQSSAGETQYF
J gene: TRBJ2-5
CDR3 length: 15
V gene: TRBV5-1

CDR3 protein: CASSPGQGRAGELFF
J gene: TRBJ2-2
CDR3 length: 15
V gene: TRBV7-2

CDR3 protein: CASSLARNEQFF
J gene: TRBJ2-1
CDR3 length: 12
V gene: TRBV28

CDR3 protein: CASSGQVQYF
J gene: TRBJ2-4
CDR3 length: 10
V gene: TRBV2

CDR3 protein: CASSLPRALSPLHF
J gene: TRBJ1-6
CDR3 length: 14
V gene: TRBV7-8

CDR3 protein: CASSSPSGTPRGTGELFF
J gene: TRBJ2-2
CDR3 length: 18
V gene: TRBV5-1

CDR3 protein: CASSLALNEQFF
J gene: TRBJ2-1
CDR3 length: 12
V gene: TRBV5-1

CDR3 protein: CAWSVGGVRTDTQYF
J gene: TRBJ2-3
CDR3 length: 15
V gene: TRBV30

CDR3 protein: CASSSQGGQGPLQETQYF
J gene: TRBJ2-5
CDR3 length: 18
V gene: TRBV7-6

CDR3 protein: CASSLEFGLYEQYF
J gene: TRBJ2-7
CDR3 length: 14
V gene: TRBV5-5

CDR3 protein: CASSQGHTTGELFF
J gene: TRBJ2-2
CDR3 length: 14
V gene: TRBV5-4

CDR3 protein: CASSHGQGPNYGYTF
J gene: TRBJ1-2
CDR3 length: 15
V gene: TRBV4-1

CDR3 protein: CAWSVYPPGQGKDNSPLHF
J gene: TRBJ1-6
CDR3 length: 19
V gene: TRBV30

CDR3 protein: CASSLSQGLRTEAFF
J gene: TRBJ1-1
CDR3 length: 15
V gene: TRBV27

CDR3 protein: CASSFSRSSYEQYF
J gene: TRBJ2-7
CDR3 length: 14
V gene: TRBV7-9

CDR3 protein: CAWSIAGRQPQHF
J gene: TRBJ1-5
CDR3 length: 13
V gene: TRBV30

CDR3 protein: CASSLARRRETQYF
J gene: TRBJ2-5
CDR3 length: 14
V gene: TRBV7-2

CDR3 protein: CAGGEGHSEAFF
J gene: TRBJ1-1
CDR3 length: 12
V gene: TRBV2

CDR3 protein: CASSQDLGHYSNQPQHF
J gene: TRBJ1-5
CDR3 length: 17
V gene: TRBV3-1/TRBV3-2

CDR3 protein: CASSPLTSGGAYNEQFF
J gene: TRBJ2-1
CDR3 length: 17
V gene: TRBV27

CDR3 protein: CASTRGAINEQFF
J gene: TRBJ2-1
CDR3 length: 13
V gene: TRBV5-6